The next 21 T cell receptor beta chains were all read from a single sample in a study of T-cell reconstitution after alpha-beta-depleted transplantation in children. Construction of the TCRbeta library involved unique molecular identifiers. Via MiXCR, TCRdb re-called the PCR reads, giving one row per CDR3 protein. The sample lists about 120,000 distinct CDR3 sequences, about 23% occurring once. The source was PBMCs, mostly from graft donor cells, collected 180 days after TCRalphabeta/CD19-depleted stem cell transplant. The receptors derive from a male patient aged 2-10 years who had a stem cell transplant for chronic granulomatous disease, so the T cells may come from the graft donor.

This clonotype was detected only a few times. This chain connects TRBV5-1 to TRBJ2-5; no firm D call. CDR3 size: 16 residues. Germline assignment: CDR1 SGHRS and CDR2 YFSETQ. V was shortened by 0 bases and J by 4 bases, with 16 bases between the two germline ends. CDR3 bases: TGCGCCAGCAGCTTGGCCCATAGTGTGTCAGGAGAGACCCAGTACTTC. It encodes CASSLAHSVSGETQYF.

This clonotype came up many times. The rearrangement joins TRBV12-3 or TRBV12-4 to TRBJ2-1; D possibly corresponds to TRBD2 (6 bases). Trimming shortened V by 2 bases and J by 4 bases, and 15 bases separated the two germline ends. This CDR3 is built from 16 residues. The CDR3 region has the DNA TGTGCCAGCAGTTTACTGTCCGGGAGATTTTACAATGAGCAGTTCTTC. Translating gives CASSLLSGRFYNEQFF.

This clonotype was detected a few times. The chain joins TRBV10-3 to TRBJ2-7, with 12 bases identical to TRBD2. The CDR3 loop spans 14 amino acids. Germline-derived CDR1 and CDR2 are ENHRY and SYGVKD. V was pared by 4 bases and J by 4 bases, with 2 bases of the junction left unmatched. The CDR3 DNA follows: TGTGCCATCAGTGCCGGGACTAGCGGGTACGAGCAGTACTTC. This gives the protein CAISAGTSGYEQYF.

This rearrangement joins TRBV7-2 to TRBJ1-3; D gene unclear. The CDR3 is made up of 13 amino acids. Germline assignment: CDR1 SGHTA and CDR2 FQGNSA. V dropped 4 bases and J dropped 1 base, with 5 bases sitting between them. CDR3 bases: TGTGCCAGCAGCTCTCGGTCTGGAAACACCATATATTTT. It is translated as CASSSRSGNTIYF. Full variable domain (rest looked up from reference TRBV7-2 and TRBJ1-3): GAGVSQSPSNKVTEKGKDVELRCDPISGHTALYWYRQSLGQGLEFLIYFQGNSAPDKSGLPSDRFSAERTGGSVSTLTIQRTQQEDSAVYLCASSSRSGNTIYFGEGSWLTVV.

This clonotype was observed many times. The chain combines TRBV2 with TRBJ2-6, with D unclear. Per the germline V gene, CDR1 is SNHLY and CDR2 is FYNNEI. Trimming pared 2 bases from V and 0 bases from J, leaving 2 bases between. The CDR3 runs 14 residues. Here the CDR3 reads CASSESSGANVLTF. DNA for the CDR3: TGTGCCAGCAGTGAAAGCTCTGGGGCCAACGTCCTGACTTTC.

The chain has TRBV18 and TRBJ1-3; no clear D. The germline V gene encodes CDR1 KGHSH and CDR2 LQKENI. Trimming took 3 bases from V and 8 from J, leaving 14 bases between them. This CDR3 has 14 amino acids. CDR3 sequence reads: CASSPVGERDTIYF. Here the CDR3 DNA reads TGTGCCAGCTCACCGGTCGGGGAACGGGACACCATATATTTT.

This clonotype has at least ten counts. V is TRBV25-1 and J is TRBJ1-1; a weak D match, TRBD1 (5 bases). Trimming took off 5 bases at V and 0 bases at J, with 13 bases between the two ends. The CDR3 covers 15 residues. The germline V gene encodes CDR1 MGHDK and CDR2 SYGVNS. DNA for the CDR3: TGTGCCAGCAGTCCATCGGGGCACATGAACACTGAAGCTTTCTTT. Residues: CASSPSGHMNTEAFF. Variable domain in full (rest from reference TRBV25-1 and TRBJ1-1): EADIYQTPRYLVIGTGKKITLECSQTMGHDKMYWYQQDPGMELHLIHYSYGVNSTEKGDLSSESTVSRIRTEHFPLTLESARPSHTSQYLCASSPSGHMNTEAFFGQGTRLTVV.

This clonotype has just a few counts. V usage is TRBV9 and J usage is TRBJ2-1, with 7 bases that match TRBD1. The CDR3 loop spans 13 amino acids. Germline V gene sequence: CDR1 SGDLS, CDR2 YYNGEE. V lost 4 bases to trimming and J lost 5 bases; unmatched junction nucleotides: 3. DNA for the CDR3: TGTGCCAGCAGCTGGGACAGCAACAATGAGCAGTTCTTC. Its translation is CASSWDSNNEQFF.

This clonotype has only a few counts. The chain joins TRBV7-3 to TRBJ2-3; D may be TRBD2 (6 bases). Looked up from germline, CDR1 is SGHTA and CDR2 is FQGTGA. This CDR3 comprises 17 residues. Trimming took off 2 bases at V and 2 bases at J, with 17 bases between the two ends. CDR3 bases: TGTGCCAGCAGCTTATCAACGGGACTGGATAACACAGATACGCAGTATTTT. It translates to CASSLSTGLDNTDTQYF.

Ten or more counts support this clonotype. This chain connects TRBV20-1 to TRBJ1-6; possibly TRBD1 for D (6 bases). Germline values: CDR1 DFQATT, CDR2 SNEGSKA (reference sequence). V gave up 1 base and J gave up 7 bases, with 17 bases separating them. This CDR3 spans 16 amino acids. CDR3 region: CSARGDNSMANSPLHF. The CDR3 coding sequence is TGCAGTGCTAGAGGGGACAATTCTATGGCCAATTCACCCCTCCACTTT.

This clonotype was counted ten times or more. This chain links TRBV12-3 or TRBV12-4 with TRBJ1-5; a possible D gene is TRBD1 (5 bases). The ends were cut back, 3 bases at V and 3 bases at J, with 15 bases in the middle. CDR3 size: 16 residues. The CDR3 loop reads CASSLSGTNINQPQHF. DNA for the CDR3: TGTGCCAGCAGTTTGTCAGGGACCAATATCAATCAGCCCCAGCATTTT.

CDR3 nucleotides: TGTGCCAGCAGTCTAGACAGGTTACACGAGCAGTACTTC. Translating it yields CASSLDRLHEQYF. The V gene is TRBV28, the J gene TRBJ2-7; TRBD1 is a possible D gene (6 bases). With 5 bases removed from V and 5 bases from J, the gap between germline ends came to 13 bases. Germline CDR1 MDHEN, CDR2 SYDVKM. The CDR3 runs 13 residues.

This clonotype has a handful of counts. The chain joins TRBV20-1 to TRBJ1-5, with D unresolved. Trimming stripped 0 bases from V and 0 bases from J, with 6 bases between. The CDR3 spans 14 residues. Germline V gene data show CDR1 as DFQATT and CDR2 as SNEGSKA (reference sequence). In DNA form, the CDR3 reads TGCAGTGCTAGAGATGAAAGTAGCAATCAGCCCCAGCATTTT. Encoded protein: CSARDESSNQPQHF.

The genes are TRBV29-1 and TRBJ1-2, with D possibly matching TRBD1 (5 bases). The V gene's germline CDR1 is SQVTM and CDR2 ANQGSEA. Trimming cost V 5 bases and J 4 bases, with 14 bases left between them. This CDR3 comprises 13 residues. In nucleotides, the CDR3 is TGCAGCGTTCTTTCCCAAGACAGCTATGGCTACACCTTC. It codes for CSVLSQDSYGYTF.

This clonotype came up many times. V gene TRBV7-2 combines with J gene TRBJ2-3, with D unresolved. The length of the CDR3 is 15 residues. The V gene's germline CDR1 is SGHTA and CDR2 FQGNSA. Trimming took off 1 base at V and 6 bases at J, with 14 bases between the two ends. The chain's CDR3 is CASSLEGRTPDTQYF. CDR3 DNA: TGTGCCAGCAGCTTAGAGGGCAGGACCCCCGATACGCAGTATTTT.

The chain uses TRBV7-3 and TRBJ2-1; TRBD2 agrees at 7 bases. CDR1 and CDR2 (germline): SGHTA, FQGTGA. This CDR3 contains 14 residues. V shed 1 base and J 5 bases; nucleotides not matched to a gene: 2. This CDR3 is CASSLSGRDNEQFF. Here the CDR3 DNA reads TGTGCCAGCAGCTTAAGTGGGAGGGACAATGAGCAGTTCTTC. The full variable domain, rest sourced from reference TRBV7-3 and TRBJ2-1, is GAGVSQTPSNKVTEKGKYVELRCDPISGHTALYWYRQSLGQGPEFLIYFQGTGAADDSGLPNDRFFAVRPEGSVSTLKIQRTERGDSAVYLCASSLSGRDNEQFFGPGTRLTVL.

This clonotype was counted many times. J is TRBJ1-5 and V is TRBV20-1; the D is unclear. This CDR3 contains 16 residues. Deletions cut 5 bases from V and 2 bases from J, with 19 bases between. Germline CDR1 is DFQATT and CDR2 is SNEGSKA (reference sequence). CDR3 sequence reads: CSAYPSGKKGNQPQHF. In DNA, the CDR3 is TGCAGTGCTTACCCCTCAGGAAAGAAAGGCAATCAGCCCCAGCATTTT.

This clonotype has ten or more counts. V gene TRBV12-3 or TRBV12-4 combines with J gene TRBJ1-5; D not resolved. This CDR3 contains 13 residues. Deletions cut 3 bases from V and 9 bases from J, with 12 bases between. The CDR3 DNA reads TGTGCCAGCAGTTTGAACCCCCCAAGGCCCCAGCATTTT. Protein: CASSLNPPRPQHF.

The chain recombines TRBV5-1 with TRBJ1-2; tentative D call: TRBD1 (5 bases). The CDR3 extends over 14 amino acids. Deletions cut 6 bases from V and 4 bases from J, with 16 bases between. CDR1 and CDR2 (germline): SGHRS, YFSETQ. Here the CDR3 reads CASTYSGDTYGYTF. Written as DNA, the CDR3 is TGCGCCAGCACCTATTCGGGGGATACCTATGGCTACACCTTC.

In its sample, this clonotype was seen a few times. CDR3 sequence reads: CSAMEGGRGTDTQYF. The CDR3 DNA reads as TGCAGTGCTATGGAGGGCGGGCGAGGCACAGATACGCAGTATTTT. The chain links TRBV20-1 to TRBJ2-3, with a weak D call TRBD2 (6 bases). Germline CDR1 and CDR2: DFQATT and SNEGSKA (reference sequence). This CDR3 has 15 residues. V lost 4 bases, J lost 1 base, and 15 bases lay in between.

This clonotype was counted only a few times. The V gene is TRBV12-3 or TRBV12-4, the J gene TRBJ1-6; D ambiguous. Trimming left V 0 bases short and J 9 bases short, with 15 bases between. This CDR3 comprises 16 residues. The CDR3: CASSLALGREGSPLHF. DNA of the CDR3: TGTGCCAGCAGTTTAGCGCTCGGTAGGGAAGGTTCACCCCTCCACTTT.